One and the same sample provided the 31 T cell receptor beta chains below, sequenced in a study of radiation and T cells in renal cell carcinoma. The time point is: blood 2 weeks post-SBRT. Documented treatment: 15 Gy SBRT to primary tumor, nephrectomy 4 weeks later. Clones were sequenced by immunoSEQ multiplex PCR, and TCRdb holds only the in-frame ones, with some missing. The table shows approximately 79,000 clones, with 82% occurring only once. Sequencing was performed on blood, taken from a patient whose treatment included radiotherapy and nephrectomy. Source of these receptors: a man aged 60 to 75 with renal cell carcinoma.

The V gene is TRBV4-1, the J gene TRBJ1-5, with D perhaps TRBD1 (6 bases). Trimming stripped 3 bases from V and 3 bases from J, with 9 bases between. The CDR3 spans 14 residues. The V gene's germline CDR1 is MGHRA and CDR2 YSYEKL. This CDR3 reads CASSHPGVNQPQHF. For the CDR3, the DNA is TGCGCCAGCAGCCATCCAGGGGTCAATCAGCCCCAGCATTTT.

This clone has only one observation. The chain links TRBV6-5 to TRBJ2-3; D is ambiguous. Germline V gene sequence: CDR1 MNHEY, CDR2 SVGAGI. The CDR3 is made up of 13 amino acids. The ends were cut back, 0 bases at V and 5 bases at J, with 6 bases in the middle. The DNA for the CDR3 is TGTGCCAGCAGTTACTCGAAGGAAGATACGCAGTATTTT. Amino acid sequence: CASSYSKEDTQYF.

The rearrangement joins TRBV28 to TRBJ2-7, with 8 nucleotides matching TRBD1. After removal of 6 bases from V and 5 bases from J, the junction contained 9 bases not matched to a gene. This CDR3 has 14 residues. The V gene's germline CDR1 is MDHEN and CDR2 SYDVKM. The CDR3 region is CASRRFGQGDEQYF. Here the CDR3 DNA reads TGTGCCAGCAGACGATTTGGACAGGGCGACGAGCAGTACTTC. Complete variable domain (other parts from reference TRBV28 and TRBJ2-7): DVKVTQSSRYLVKRTGEKVFLECVQDMDHENMFWYRQDPGLGLRLIYFSYDVKMKEKGDIPEGYSVSREKKERFSLILESASTNQTSMYLCASRRFGQGDEQYFGPGTRLTVT.

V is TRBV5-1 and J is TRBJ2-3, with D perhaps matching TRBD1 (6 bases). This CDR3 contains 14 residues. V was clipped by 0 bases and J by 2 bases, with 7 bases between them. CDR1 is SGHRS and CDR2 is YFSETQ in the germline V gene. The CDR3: CASSLGQVTDTQYF. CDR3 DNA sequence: TGCGCCAGCAGCTTGGGACAGGTCACAGATACGCAGTATTTT.

The CDR3 coding sequence is TGCAGCGACGGGGGACAGGTCGGTACAGATACGCAGTATTTT. Amino acid sequence: CSDGGQVGTDTQYF. The chain carries TRBV29-1 and TRBJ2-3; 8 nucleotides match TRBD1. CDR1 is SQVTM, CDR2 ANQGSEA, per germline. This CDR3 comprises 14 residues. V gave up 7 bases and J gave up 3 bases; unmatched junction bases: 9.

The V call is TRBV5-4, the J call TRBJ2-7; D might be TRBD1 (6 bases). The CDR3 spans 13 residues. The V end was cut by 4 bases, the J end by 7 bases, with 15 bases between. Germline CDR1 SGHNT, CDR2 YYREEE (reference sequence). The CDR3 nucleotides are TGTGCCAGCAGCCTACTCGGGACACAGGAGCAGTACTTC. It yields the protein CASSLLGTQEQYF.

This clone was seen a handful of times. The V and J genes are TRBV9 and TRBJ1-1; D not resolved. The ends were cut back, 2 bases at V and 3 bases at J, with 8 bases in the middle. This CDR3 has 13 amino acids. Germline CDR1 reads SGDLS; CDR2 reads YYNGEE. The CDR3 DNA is TGTGCCAGCAGCGTCGGTCCTTACACTGAAGCTTTCTTT. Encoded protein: CASSVGPYTEAFF.

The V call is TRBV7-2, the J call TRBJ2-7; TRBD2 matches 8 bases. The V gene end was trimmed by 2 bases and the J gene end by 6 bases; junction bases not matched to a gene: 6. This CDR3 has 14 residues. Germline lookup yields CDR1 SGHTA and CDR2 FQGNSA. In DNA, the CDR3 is TGTGCCAGCAGCTTAAGCGGGAGAGGTGGCGAGCAGTACTTC. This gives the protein CASSLSGRGGEQYF.

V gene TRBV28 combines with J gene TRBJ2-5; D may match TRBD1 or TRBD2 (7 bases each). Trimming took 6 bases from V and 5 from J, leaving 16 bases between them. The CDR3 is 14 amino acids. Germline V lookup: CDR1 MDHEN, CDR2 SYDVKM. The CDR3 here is CASSPGGVKETQYF. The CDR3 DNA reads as TGTGCCAGCAGCCCAGGGGGGGTTAAGGAGACCCAGTACTTC.

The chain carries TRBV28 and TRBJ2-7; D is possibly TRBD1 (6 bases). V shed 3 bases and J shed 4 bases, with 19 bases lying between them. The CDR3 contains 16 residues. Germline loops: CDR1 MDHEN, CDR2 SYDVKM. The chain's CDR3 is CASSFLTGVRGYEQYF. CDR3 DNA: TGTGCCAGCAGTTTCCTGACCGGGGTAAGGGGGTACGAGCAGTACTTC.

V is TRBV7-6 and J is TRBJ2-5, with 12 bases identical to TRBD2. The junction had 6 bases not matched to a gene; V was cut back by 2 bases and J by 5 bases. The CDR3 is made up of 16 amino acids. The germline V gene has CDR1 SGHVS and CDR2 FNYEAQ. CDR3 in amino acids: CASSLNLLAGGETQYF. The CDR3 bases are TGTGCCAGCAGCTTAAACCTCCTAGCGGGAGGGGAGACCCAGTACTTC.

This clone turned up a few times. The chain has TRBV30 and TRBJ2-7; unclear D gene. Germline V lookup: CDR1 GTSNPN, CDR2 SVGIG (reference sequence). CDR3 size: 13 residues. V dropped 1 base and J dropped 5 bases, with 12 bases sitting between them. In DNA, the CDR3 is TGTGCCTGGAGTGGGGCAGGCATCCACGAGCAGTACTTC. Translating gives CAWSGAGIHEQYF. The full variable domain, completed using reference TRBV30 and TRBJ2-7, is SQTIHQWPATLVQPVGSPLSLECTVEGTSNPNLYWYRQAAGRGLQLLFYSVGIGQISSEVPQNLSASRPQDRQFILSSKKLLLSDSGFYLCAWSGAGIHEQYFGPGTRLTVT.

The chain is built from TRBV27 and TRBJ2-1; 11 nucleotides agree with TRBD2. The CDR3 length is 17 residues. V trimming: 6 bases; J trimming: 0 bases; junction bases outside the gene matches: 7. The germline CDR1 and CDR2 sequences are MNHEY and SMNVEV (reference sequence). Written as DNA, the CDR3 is TGTGCCAGCAGGGGACTAGCGGTAAGAAGCTCCTACAATGAGCAGTTCTTC. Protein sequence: CASRGLAVRSSYNEQFF.

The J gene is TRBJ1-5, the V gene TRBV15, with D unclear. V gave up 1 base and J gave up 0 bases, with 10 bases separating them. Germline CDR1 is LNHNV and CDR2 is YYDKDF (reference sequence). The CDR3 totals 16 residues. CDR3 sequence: CATSRVGFTSNQPQHF. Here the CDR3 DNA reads TGTGCCACCAGCAGAGTGGGATTTACTAGCAATCAGCCCCAGCATTTT.

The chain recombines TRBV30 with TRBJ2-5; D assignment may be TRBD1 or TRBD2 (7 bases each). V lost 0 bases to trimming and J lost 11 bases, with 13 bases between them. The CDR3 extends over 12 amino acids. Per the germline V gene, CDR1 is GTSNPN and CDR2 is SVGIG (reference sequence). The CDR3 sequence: CAWSVSAGQQYF. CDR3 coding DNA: TGTGCCTGGAGTGTGTCAGCGGGACAGCAGTACTTC.

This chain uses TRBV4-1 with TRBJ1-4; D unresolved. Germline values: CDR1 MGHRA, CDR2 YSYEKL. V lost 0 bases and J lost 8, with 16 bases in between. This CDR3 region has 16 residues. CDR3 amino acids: CASSQEVTPVREKLFF. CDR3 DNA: TGCGCCAGCAGCCAAGAAGTGACACCCGTCCGGGAAAAACTGTTTTTT.

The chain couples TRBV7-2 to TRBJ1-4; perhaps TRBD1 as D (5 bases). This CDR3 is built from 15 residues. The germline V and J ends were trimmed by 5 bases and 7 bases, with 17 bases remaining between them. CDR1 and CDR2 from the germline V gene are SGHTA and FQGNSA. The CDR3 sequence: CASSVRSGEGEKLFF. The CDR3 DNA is TGTGCCAGCAGCGTGAGGTCGGGGGAAGGTGAAAAACTGTTTTTT.

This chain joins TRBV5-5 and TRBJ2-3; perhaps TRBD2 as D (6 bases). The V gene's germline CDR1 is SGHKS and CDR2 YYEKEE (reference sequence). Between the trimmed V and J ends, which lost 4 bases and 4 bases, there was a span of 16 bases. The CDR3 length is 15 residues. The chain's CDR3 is CASSTRLVVSDTQYF. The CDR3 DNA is TGTGCCAGCAGCACGCGACTAGTGGTTTCAGATACGCAGTATTTT.

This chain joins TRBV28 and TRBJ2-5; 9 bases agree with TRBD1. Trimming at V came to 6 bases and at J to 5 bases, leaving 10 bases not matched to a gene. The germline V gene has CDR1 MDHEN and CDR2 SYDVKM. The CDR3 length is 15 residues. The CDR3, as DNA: TGTGCCAGCAGCCCTACCGGGACAGGGTCGGAGACCCAGTACTTC. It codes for CASSPTGTGSETQYF.

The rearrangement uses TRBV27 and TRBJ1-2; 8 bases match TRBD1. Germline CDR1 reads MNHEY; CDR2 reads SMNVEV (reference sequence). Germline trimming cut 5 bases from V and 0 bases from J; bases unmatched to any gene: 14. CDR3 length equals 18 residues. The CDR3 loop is CASSIGGGTGRSNYGYTF. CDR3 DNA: TGTGCCAGCAGTATAGGGGGGGGGACAGGACGGTCTAACTATGGCTACACCTTC.

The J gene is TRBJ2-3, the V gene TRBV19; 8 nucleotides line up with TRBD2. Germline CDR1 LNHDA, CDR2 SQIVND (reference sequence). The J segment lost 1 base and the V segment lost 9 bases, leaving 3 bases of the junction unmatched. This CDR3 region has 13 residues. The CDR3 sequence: CASGRAGTDTQYF. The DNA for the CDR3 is TGTGCCAGCGGGAGGGCCGGCACAGATACGCAGTATTTT.

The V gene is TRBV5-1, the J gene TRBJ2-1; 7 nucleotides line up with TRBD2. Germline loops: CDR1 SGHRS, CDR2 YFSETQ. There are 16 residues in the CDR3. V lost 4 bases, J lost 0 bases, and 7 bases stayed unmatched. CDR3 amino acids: CASSNGLVRSYNEQFF. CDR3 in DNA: TGCGCCAGCAGCAATGGACTAGTGCGCTCCTACAATGAGCAGTTCTTC.

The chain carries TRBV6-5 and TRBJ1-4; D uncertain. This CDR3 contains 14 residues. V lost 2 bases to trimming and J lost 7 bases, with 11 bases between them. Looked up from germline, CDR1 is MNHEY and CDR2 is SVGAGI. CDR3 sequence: CASSYRDFGEKLFF. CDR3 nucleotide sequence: TGTGCCAGCAGTTACAGAGACTTTGGTGAAAAACTGTTTTTT.

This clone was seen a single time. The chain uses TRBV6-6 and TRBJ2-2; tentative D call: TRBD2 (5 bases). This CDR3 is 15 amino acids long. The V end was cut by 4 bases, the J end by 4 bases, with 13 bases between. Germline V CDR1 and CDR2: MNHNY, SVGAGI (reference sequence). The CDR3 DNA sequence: TGTGCCAGCAGTTCCCAAGCGGAGCTCACCGGGGAGCTGTTTTTT. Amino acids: CASSSQAELTGELFF.

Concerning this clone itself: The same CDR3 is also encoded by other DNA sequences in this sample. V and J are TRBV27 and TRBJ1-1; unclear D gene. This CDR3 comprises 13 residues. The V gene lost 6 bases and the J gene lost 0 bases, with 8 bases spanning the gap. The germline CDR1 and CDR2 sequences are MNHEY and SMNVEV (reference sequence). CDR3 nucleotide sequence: TGTGCCAGCAGCCTTGGACTGAACACTGAAGCTTTCTTT. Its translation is CASSLGLNTEAFF.

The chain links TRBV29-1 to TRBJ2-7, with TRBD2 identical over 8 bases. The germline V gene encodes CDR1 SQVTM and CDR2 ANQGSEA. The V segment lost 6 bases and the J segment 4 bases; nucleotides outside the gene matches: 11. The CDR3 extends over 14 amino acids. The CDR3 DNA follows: TGCAGCGTCGTGAGTGCGGGGGGCGCGTACGAGCAGTACTTC. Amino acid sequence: CSVVSAGGAYEQYF.

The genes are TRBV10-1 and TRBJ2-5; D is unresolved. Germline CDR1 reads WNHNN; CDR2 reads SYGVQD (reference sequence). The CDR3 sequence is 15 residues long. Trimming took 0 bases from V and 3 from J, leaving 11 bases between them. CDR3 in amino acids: CASSESGFTEETQYF. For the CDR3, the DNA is TGCGCCAGCAGTGAGTCAGGGTTTACTGAAGAGACCCAGTACTTC.

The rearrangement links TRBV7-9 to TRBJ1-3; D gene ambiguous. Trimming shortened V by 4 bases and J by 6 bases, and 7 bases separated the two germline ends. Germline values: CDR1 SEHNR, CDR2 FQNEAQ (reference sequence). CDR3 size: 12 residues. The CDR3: CASSSSENTIYF. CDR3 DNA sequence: TGTGCCAGCAGCTCCAGTGAAAACACCATATATTTT.

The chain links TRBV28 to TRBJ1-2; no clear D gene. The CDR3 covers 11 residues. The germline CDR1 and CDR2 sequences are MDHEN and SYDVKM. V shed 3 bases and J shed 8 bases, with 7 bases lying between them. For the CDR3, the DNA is TGTGCCAGCAGTTTTGGACTAGGCTACACCTTC. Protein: CASSFGLGYTF.

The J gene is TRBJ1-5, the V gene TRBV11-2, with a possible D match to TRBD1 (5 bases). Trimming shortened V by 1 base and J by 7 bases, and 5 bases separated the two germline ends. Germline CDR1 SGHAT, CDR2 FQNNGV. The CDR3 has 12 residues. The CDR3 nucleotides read TGTGCCAGCAGCTTAGGGGGGCAGCCCCAGCATTTT. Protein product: CASSLGGQPQHF.

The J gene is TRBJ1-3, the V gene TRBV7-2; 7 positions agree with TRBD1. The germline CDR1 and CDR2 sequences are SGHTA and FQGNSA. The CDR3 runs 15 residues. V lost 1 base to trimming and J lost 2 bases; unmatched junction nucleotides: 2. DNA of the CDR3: TGTGCCAGCAGCTTAGTGCAGGGGGCTGGAAACACCATATATTTT. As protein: CASSLVQGAGNTIYF.